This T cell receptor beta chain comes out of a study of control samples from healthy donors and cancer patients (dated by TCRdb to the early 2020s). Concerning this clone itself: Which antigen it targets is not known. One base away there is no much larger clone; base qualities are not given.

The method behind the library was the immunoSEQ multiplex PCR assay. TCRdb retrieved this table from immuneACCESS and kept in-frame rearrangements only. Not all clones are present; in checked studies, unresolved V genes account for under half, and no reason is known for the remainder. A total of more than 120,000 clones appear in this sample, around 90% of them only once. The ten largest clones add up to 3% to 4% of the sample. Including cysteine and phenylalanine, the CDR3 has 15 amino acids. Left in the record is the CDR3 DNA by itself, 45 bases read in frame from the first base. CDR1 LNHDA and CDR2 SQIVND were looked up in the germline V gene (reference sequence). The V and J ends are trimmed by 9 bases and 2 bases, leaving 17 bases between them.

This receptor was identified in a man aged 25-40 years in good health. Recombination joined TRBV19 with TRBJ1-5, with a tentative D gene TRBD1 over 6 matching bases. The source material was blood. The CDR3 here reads CASTKQGQGNQPQHF. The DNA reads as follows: TGTGCCAGCACCAAACAGGGCCAGGGCAATCAGCCCCAGCATTTT.